In this sample, the clone carrying this T cell receptor (beta chain) turned up many times. Its antigen is still unknown. Template switching created a universal primer site, and the cDNA included unique molecular identifiers. MiXCR, applied by TCRdb to the 5' RACE reads, yields one record per CDR3 protein. The sample records around 490,000 distinct CDR3 sequences, roughly 15% being singletons. The V end lost 4 bases, the J end lost 8 bases, and 16 bases lay between the germline ends. From germline, CDR1 is SGHRS and CDR2 YFSETQ. This CDR3 is built from 14 residues. The data stem from a study of identical twins. Whole-study findings and limits: Within twin pairs, the out-of-frame alpha sequences they shared showed excess low generation probability. For cord blood, abundant beta clonotypes had fewer insertions, unlike memory repertoires, which showed none.

These data were also filed under a second study, of yellow fever vaccine responses in identical twins.

This TCR came from a young woman in good health. Input material: CD4+ T cells sorted from blood. V usage is TRBV5-1 and J usage is TRBJ2-1; D is perhaps TRBD1 or TRBD2 (6 bases each). The CDR3 sequence: CASSRGETRDEQFF. CDR3 nucleotides: TGCGCCAGCAGCAGGGGGGAGACTAGGGATGAGCAGTTCTTC.